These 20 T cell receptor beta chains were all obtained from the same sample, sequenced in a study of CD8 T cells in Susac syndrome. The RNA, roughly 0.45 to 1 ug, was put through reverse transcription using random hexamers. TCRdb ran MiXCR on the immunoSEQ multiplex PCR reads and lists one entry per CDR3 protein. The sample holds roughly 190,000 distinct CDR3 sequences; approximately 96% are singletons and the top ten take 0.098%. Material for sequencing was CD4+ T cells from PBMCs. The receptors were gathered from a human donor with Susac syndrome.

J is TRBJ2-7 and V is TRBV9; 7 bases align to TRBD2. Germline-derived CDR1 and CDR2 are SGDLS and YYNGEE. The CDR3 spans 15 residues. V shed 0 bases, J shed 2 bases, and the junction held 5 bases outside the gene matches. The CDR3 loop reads CASSVGLAETYEQYF. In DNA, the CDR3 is TGTGCCAGCAGCGTAGGGCTAGCGGAGACCTACGAGCAGTACTTC.

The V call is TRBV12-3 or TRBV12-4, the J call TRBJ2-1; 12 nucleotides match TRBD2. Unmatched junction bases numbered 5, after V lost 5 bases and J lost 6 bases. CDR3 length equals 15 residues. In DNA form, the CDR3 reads TGTGCCAGCAGTCGGACTAGCGGGGCTTTCAATGAGCAGTTCTTC. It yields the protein CASSRTSGAFNEQFF.

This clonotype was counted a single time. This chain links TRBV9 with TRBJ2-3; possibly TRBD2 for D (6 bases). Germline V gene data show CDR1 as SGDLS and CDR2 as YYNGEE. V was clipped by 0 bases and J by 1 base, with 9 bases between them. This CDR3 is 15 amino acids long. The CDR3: CASSVVPSGTDTQYF. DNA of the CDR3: TGTGCCAGCAGCGTAGTTCCTAGCGGCACAGATACGCAGTATTTT.

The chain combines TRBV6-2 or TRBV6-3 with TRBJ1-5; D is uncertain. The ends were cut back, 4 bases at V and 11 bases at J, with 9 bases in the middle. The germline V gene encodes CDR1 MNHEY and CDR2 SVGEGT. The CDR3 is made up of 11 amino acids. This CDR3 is CASSWGKSQHF. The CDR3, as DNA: TGTGCCAGCAGTTGGGGAAAGTCCCAGCATTTT.

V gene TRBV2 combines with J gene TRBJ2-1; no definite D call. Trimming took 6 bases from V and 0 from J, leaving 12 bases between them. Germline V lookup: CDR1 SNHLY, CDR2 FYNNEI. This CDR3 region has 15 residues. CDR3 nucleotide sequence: TGTGCCAGCAGCCCTGCGCAGCACTCCTACAATGAGCAGTTCTTC. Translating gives CASSPAQHSYNEQFF.

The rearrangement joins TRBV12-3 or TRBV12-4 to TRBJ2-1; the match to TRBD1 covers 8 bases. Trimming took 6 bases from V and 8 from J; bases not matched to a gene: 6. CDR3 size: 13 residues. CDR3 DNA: TGTGCCAGCAGGACAGGGGAAGTCTATGAGCAGTTCTTC. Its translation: CASRTGEVYEQFF.

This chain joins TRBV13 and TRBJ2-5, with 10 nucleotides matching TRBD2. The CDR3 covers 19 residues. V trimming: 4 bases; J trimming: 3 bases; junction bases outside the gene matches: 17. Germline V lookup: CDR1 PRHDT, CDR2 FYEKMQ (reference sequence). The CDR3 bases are TGTGCCAGCAGCTCCCAAACCCCAAGACCAGCGGGGGGGAAAGAGACCCAGTACTTC. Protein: CASSSQTPRPAGGKETQYF.

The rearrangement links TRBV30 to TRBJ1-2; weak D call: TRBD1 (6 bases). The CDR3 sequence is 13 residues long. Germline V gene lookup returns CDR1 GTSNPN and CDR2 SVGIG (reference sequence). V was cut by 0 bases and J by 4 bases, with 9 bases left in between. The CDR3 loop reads CAWSVGQLYGYTF. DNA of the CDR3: TGTGCCTGGAGTGTTGGACAGCTCTATGGCTACACCTTC.

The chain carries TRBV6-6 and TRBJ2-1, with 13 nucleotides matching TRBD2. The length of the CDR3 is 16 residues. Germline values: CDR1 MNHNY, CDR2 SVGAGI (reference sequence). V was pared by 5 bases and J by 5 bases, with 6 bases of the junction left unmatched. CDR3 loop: CASSPGLAGDHNEQFF. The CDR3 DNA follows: TGTGCCAGCAGTCCCGGACTAGCGGGGGACCACAATGAGCAGTTCTTC.

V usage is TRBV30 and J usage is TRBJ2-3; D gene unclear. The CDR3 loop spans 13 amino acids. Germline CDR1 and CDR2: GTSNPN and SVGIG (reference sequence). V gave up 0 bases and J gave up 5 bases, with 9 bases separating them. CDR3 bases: TGTGCCTGGAGTGTACCCGCACAAGATACGCAGTATTTT. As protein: CAWSVPAQDTQYF. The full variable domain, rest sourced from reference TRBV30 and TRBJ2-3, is SQTIHQWPATLVQPVGSPLSLECTVEGTSNPNLYWYRQAAGRGLQLLFYSVGIGQISSEVPQNLSASRPQDRQFILSSKKLLLSDSGFYLCAWSVPAQDTQYFGPGTRLTVL.

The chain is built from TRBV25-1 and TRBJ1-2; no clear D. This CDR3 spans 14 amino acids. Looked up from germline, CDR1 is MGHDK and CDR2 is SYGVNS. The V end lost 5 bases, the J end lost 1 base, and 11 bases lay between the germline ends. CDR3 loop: CASSQTIGNYGYTF. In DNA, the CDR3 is TGTGCCAGCAGTCAAACTATCGGTAACTATGGCTACACCTTC.

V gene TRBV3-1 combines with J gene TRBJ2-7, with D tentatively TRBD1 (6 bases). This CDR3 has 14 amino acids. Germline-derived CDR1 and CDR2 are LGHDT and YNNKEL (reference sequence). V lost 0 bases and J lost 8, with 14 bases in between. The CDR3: CASSQDHRARQQYF. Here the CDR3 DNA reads TGTGCCAGCAGCCAAGATCACAGGGCCAGGCAGCAGTACTTC.

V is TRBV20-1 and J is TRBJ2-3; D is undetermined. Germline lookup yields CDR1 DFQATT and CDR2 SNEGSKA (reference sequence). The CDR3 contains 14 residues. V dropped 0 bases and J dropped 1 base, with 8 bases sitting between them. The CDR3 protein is CSARDSLGTDTQYF. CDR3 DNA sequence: TGCAGTGCTAGAGACTCGCTCGGCACAGATACGCAGTATTTT.

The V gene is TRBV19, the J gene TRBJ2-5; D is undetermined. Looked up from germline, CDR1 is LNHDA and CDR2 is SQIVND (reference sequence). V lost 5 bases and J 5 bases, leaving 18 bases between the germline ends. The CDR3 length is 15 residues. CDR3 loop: CASSRSGVPLETQYF. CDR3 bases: TGTGCCAGTAGTCGATCAGGAGTTCCTTTGGAGACCCAGTACTTC.

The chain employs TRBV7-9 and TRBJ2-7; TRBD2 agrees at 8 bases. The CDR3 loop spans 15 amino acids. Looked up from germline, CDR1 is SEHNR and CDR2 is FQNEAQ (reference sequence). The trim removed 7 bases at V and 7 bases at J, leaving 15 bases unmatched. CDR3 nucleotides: TGTGCCAGCACCATTGATGACGGGGGGGCCGGGGAGCAGTACTTC. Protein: CASTIDDGGAGEQYF.

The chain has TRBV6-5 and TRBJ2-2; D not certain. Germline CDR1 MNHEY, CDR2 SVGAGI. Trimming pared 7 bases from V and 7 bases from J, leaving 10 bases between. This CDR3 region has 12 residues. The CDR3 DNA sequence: TGTGCCAGCACCCCCGGTGGCGGGGAGCTGTTTTTT. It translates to CASTPGGGELFF.

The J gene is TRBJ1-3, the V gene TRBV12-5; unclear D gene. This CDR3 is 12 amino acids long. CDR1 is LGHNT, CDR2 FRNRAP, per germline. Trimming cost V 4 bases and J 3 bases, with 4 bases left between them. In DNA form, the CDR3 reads TGTGCTAGTGGTTGGCGTGGAAACACCATATATTTT. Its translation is CASGWRGNTIYF. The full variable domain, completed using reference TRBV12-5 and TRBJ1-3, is DARVTQTPRHKVTEMGQEVTMRCQPILGHNTVFWYRQTMMQGLELLAYFRNRAPLDDSGMPKDRFSAEMPDATLATLKIQPSEPRDSAVYFCASGWRGNTIYFGEGSWLTVV.

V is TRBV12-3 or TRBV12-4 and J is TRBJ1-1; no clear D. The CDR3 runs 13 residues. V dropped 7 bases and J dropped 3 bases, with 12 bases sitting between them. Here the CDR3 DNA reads TGTGCCAGCACCCGGGTCGAGCACACTGAAGCTTTCTTT. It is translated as CASTRVEHTEAFF.

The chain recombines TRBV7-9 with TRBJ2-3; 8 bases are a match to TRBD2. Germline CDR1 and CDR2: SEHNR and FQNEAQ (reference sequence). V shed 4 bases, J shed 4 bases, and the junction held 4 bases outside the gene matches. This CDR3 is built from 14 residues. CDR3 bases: TGTGCCAGCAGCTCGGGGGGGAGGTCAGATACGCAGTATTTT. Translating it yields CASSSGGRSDTQYF.

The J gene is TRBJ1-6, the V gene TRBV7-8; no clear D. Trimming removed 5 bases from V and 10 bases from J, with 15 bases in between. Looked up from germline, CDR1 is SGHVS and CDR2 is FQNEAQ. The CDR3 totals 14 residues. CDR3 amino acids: CASSVGIFGSPLHF. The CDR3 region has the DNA TGTGCCAGCAGCGTGGGAATTTTTGGATCACCCCTCCACTTT.